The 27 T cell receptor beta chains below were found in one sample sequenced in a study of blood T cell repertoires in COVID-19. Profiling relied on immunoSEQ multiplex PCR, and the TCRdb table lists in-frame clones only, not all of them. The table has 250,000 to 400,000 clones, over 85% seen once. Sequenced input: PBMCs or T cells enriched from blood (not recorded which). These receptors were obtained from a man aged 55 to 70 who had recovered from COVID-19.

The J gene is TRBJ2-3, the V gene TRBV19; D possibly corresponds to TRBD2 (6 bases). Germline CDR1 LNHDA, CDR2 SQIVND (reference sequence). V lost 7 bases to trimming and J lost 0 bases, with 14 bases between them. The CDR3 extends over 15 amino acids. In DNA form, the CDR3 reads TGTGCCAGTACCGAAGGGGCGGGGAGCACAGATACGCAGTATTTT. Residues: CASTEGAGSTDTQYF. Filled out from reference TRBV19 and TRBJ2-3, the complete variable domain reads DGGITQSPKYLFRKEGQNVTLSCEQNLNHDAMYWYRQDPGQGLRLIYYSQIVNDFQKGDIAEGYSVSREKKESFPLTVTSAQKNPTAFYLCASTEGAGSTDTQYFGPGTRLTVL.

About this clone: Other DNA sequences within the sample encode an identical CDR3. V is TRBV27 and J is TRBJ2-3; 8 bases agree with TRBD1. Germline V gene lookup returns CDR1 MNHEY and CDR2 SMNVEV (reference sequence). The CDR3 contains 14 residues. With 5 bases clipped from V and 2 bases from J, the junction kept 3 bases outside the gene matches. The CDR3 DNA is TGTGCCAGCAGTCTTCAGGGGGCCACAGATACGCAGTATTTT. Residues: CASSLQGATDTQYF.

This clone was seen once. V and J are TRBV20-1 and TRBJ2-2; no reliable D call. This CDR3 contains 11 residues. The ends were cut back, 6 bases at V and 6 bases at J, with 8 bases in the middle. Germline-derived CDR1 and CDR2 are DFQATT and SNEGSKA (reference sequence). Here the CDR3 DNA reads TGCAGTGCCCCATTTTCCGGGGAGCTGTTTTTT. Protein product: CSAPFSGELFF.

The chain employs TRBV18 and TRBJ1-1; TRBD1 might be the D (6 bases). Trimming removed 3 bases from V and 5 bases from J, with 10 bases in between. The CDR3 has 13 residues. The germline CDR1 and CDR2 sequences are KGHSH and LQKENI. The CDR3 DNA follows: TGTGCCAGCTCACCGGAACAGGGTACTGAAGCTTTCTTT. Protein product: CASSPEQGTEAFF. The full variable domain, completed using reference TRBV18 and TRBJ1-1, is NAGVMQNPRHLVRRRGQEARLRCSPMKGHSHVYWYRQLPEEGLKFMVYLQKENIIDESGMPKERFSAEFPKEGPSILRIQQVVRGDSAAYFCASSPEQGTEAFFGQGTRLTVV.

This clone was counted only a few times. This sequence joins TRBV30 and TRBJ1-4; TRBD1 aligns across 7 bases. The CDR3 consists of 16 residues. The germline V gene has CDR1 GTSNPN and CDR2 SVGIG (reference sequence). V shed 2 bases and J 8 bases; nucleotides not matched to a gene: 14. The CDR3 DNA is TGTGCCTGGAGTTCCAAGGGACAGCCTGGTAGGGAAAAACTGTTTTTT. As protein: CAWSSKGQPGREKLFF.

The rearrangement links TRBV10-3 to TRBJ2-7; 12 bases fit TRBD2. This CDR3 has 16 amino acids. With 6 bases clipped from V and 2 bases from J, the junction kept 8 bases outside the gene matches. Germline CDR1 reads ENHRY; CDR2 reads SYGVKD. This CDR3 reads CAISMGLAGTTYEQYF. The CDR3 DNA reads TGTGCCATCAGCATGGGACTAGCGGGTACCACCTACGAGCAGTACTTC.

V and J are TRBV7-3 and TRBJ2-3; 15 bases map to TRBD2. V shed 4 bases, J shed 7 bases, and the junction held 6 bases outside the gene matches. CDR1 and CDR2 from the germline V gene are SGHTA and FQGTGA. This CDR3 region has 16 residues. This CDR3 reads CASSSGTSGGQNTQYF. For the CDR3, the DNA is TGTGCCAGCAGCTCCGGGACTAGCGGGGGGCAAAATACGCAGTATTTT.

This chain joins TRBV29-1 and TRBJ1-4; possible D gene TRBD1, 5 bases. The CDR3 covers 13 residues. With 8 bases removed from V and 6 bases from J, the gap between germline ends came to 16 bases. Germline CDR1 and CDR2: SQVTM and ANQGSEA. This CDR3 is CSQEHGGDEKLFF. CDR3 coding DNA: TGCAGCCAGGAACATGGGGGGGATGAAAAACTGTTTTTT.

As DNA, the CDR3 is TGTGCCAGCAGCTTACTCGGGGGGGCCTCCTACGAGCAGTACTTC. This translates into CASSLLGGASYEQYF. The genes are TRBV7-3 and TRBJ2-7; 8 nucleotides align to TRBD2. The junction had 3 bases not matched to a gene; V was cut back by 2 bases and J by 0 bases. The CDR3 contains 15 residues. Germline CDR1 is SGHTA and CDR2 is FQGTGA.

This sequence joins TRBV7-8 and TRBJ1-2; D is ambiguous. Between the trimmed V and J ends, which lost 5 bases and 2 bases, there was a span of 18 bases. This CDR3 spans 16 amino acids. Germline assignment: CDR1 SGHVS and CDR2 FQNEAQ. The DNA for the CDR3 is TGTGCCAGCAGCCCACTGGCGGGGAACTTGAACTATGGCTACACCTTC. Translating it yields CASSPLAGNLNYGYTF.

This chain links TRBV12-3 or TRBV12-4 with TRBJ1-2; D may be TRBD1 (5 bases). This CDR3 region has 13 residues. V was shortened by 6 bases and J by 2 bases, with 10 bases between the two germline ends. The DNA for the CDR3 is TGTGCCAGCAGCCTACGGGGGAACTATGGCTACACCTTC. This gives the protein CASSLRGNYGYTF.

The V gene is TRBV2, the J gene TRBJ2-7; D is uncertain. Germline V lookup: CDR1 SNHLY, CDR2 FYNNEI. Trimming pared 4 bases from V and 3 bases from J, leaving 10 bases between. The length of the CDR3 is 13 residues. DNA for the CDR3: TGTGCCAGCAGTGGAGGAGATGACTACGAGCAGTACTTC. It encodes CASSGGDDYEQYF.

V gene TRBV29-1 combines with J gene TRBJ2-5, with 11 bases matching TRBD1. CDR1 is SQVTM and CDR2 is ANQGSEA in the germline V gene. V lost 4 bases and J lost 9; bases outside the gene matches: 13. This CDR3 has 15 amino acids. The CDR3 DNA reads TGCAGCGTTGGCTCCGGGACAGGGGGGTCCTCGCCCCAGTACTTC. It yields the protein CSVGSGTGGSSPQYF.

The CDR3 DNA reads TGTGCCAGCAAATGGCGGGGGTCCACCGGGGAGCTGTTTTTT. Translated, it gives CASKWRGSTGELFF. The chain joins TRBV7-3 to TRBJ2-2, with 7 bases lining up with TRBD2. This CDR3 is built from 14 residues. Germline loops: CDR1 SGHTA, CDR2 FQGTGA. The V segment lost 7 bases and the J segment 4 bases; nucleotides outside the gene matches: 6.

The rearrangement joins TRBV15 to TRBJ1-5; maybe TRBD1 (5 bases). The CDR3 extends over 15 amino acids. Per germline, CDR1 LNHNV and CDR2 YYDKDF (reference sequence). Trimming took 0 bases from V and 8 from J, leaving 14 bases between them. The CDR3 DNA sequence: TGTGCCACCAGCAGAGATCGGGGGAGGACGGAGCCCCAGCATTTT. As protein: CATSRDRGRTEPQHF.

The genes are TRBV30 and TRBJ1-1; D is unclear. V was clipped by 2 bases and J by 11 bases, with 18 bases between them. CDR1 is GTSNPN, CDR2 SVGIG, per germline (reference sequence). This CDR3 is built from 13 residues. CDR3 bases: TGTGCCTGGAGTTCGACCGCCCGACTGATGGCTTTCTTT. Its translation: CAWSSTARLMAFF.

The chain recombines TRBV5-1 with TRBJ1-1; D not certain. CDR3 length: 13 residues. CDR1 is SGHRS and CDR2 is YFSETQ in the germline V gene. Trimming cost V 1 base and J 1 base, with 5 bases left between them. CDR3 amino acids: CASSLWPNTEAFF. The CDR3 DNA reads TGCGCCAGCAGCTTGTGGCCGAACACTGAAGCTTTCTTT.

Only one count was recorded for this clone. The chain has TRBV12-3 or TRBV12-4 and TRBJ1-2, with D unclear. The CDR3 loop spans 13 amino acids. Trimming shortened V by 3 bases and J by 4 bases, and 9 bases separated the two germline ends. CDR3 coding DNA: TGTGCCAGCAGTTTTTTCCGGGGCTATGGCTACACCTTC. This codes for CASSFFRGYGYTF.

The V and J genes are TRBV4-1 and TRBJ2-5; D is unclear. The length of the CDR3 is 14 residues. Trimming shortened V by 0 bases and J by 5 bases, and 10 bases separated the two germline ends. Germline V gene data show CDR1 as MGHRA and CDR2 as YSYEKL. The CDR3: CASSQDPTGETQYF. CDR3 nucleotides: TGCGCCAGCAGCCAAGATCCTACGGGTGAGACCCAGTACTTC.

V gene TRBV6-6 combines with J gene TRBJ1-3; D possibly corresponds to TRBD1 (6 bases). The CDR3 runs to 14 residues. Per germline, CDR1 MNHNY and CDR2 SVGAGI (reference sequence). V lost 4 bases, J lost 2 bases, and 9 bases lay in between. The CDR3 region has the DNA TGTGCCAGCAGTTCTGACAGGACTGGAAACACCATATATTTT. Protein: CASSSDRTGNTIYF.

The chain carries TRBV27 and TRBJ1-2; 8 nucleotides align to TRBD1. This CDR3 comprises 13 residues. Germline CDR1 reads MNHEY; CDR2 reads SMNVEV (reference sequence). Trimming cost V 10 bases and J 1 base; bases outside gene matches: 5. The CDR3 DNA sequence: TGTGCCACGCAGGGGGCGGGTAACTATGGCTACACCTTC. Protein: CATQGAGNYGYTF.

V and J are TRBV6-5 and TRBJ2-5; D is perhaps TRBD2 (5 bases). The CDR3 sequence is 14 residues long. CDR1 and CDR2 from the germline V gene are MNHEY and SVGAGI. V was clipped by 3 bases and J by 2 bases, with 10 bases between them. The CDR3, as DNA: TGTGCCAGCAGTTATCGGGGTTCTCAAGAGACCCAGTACTTC. Protein product: CASSYRGSQETQYF.

The rearrangement uses TRBV6-5 and TRBJ2-7, with 8 bases that match TRBD2. The length of the CDR3 is 13 residues. Germline V gene data show CDR1 as MNHEY and CDR2 as SVGAGI. Germline trimming cut 6 bases from V and 3 bases from J; bases unmatched to any gene: 4. The CDR3 region is CASRRTSNYEQYF. The CDR3 nucleotides are TGTGCCAGCAGACGGACTAGCAACTACGAGCAGTACTTC.

This clone showed up just once. The rearrangement links TRBV5-1 to TRBJ1-2; 9 nucleotides agree with TRBD1. CDR1 is SGHRS and CDR2 is YFSETQ in the germline V gene. The CDR3 runs 13 residues. The ends lost 4 bases at V and 4 bases at J; junction bases unmatched: 2. The CDR3 reads CASSRDRVYGYTF. The CDR3 DNA is TGCGCCAGCAGCCGGGACAGGGTCTATGGCTACACCTTC.

This clone came up a few times. This chain joins TRBV5-1 and TRBJ1-1; a possible D gene is TRBD1 (6 bases). Germline-derived CDR1 and CDR2 are SGHRS and YFSETQ. The CDR3 runs to 15 residues. V shed 2 bases and J shed 5 bases, with 16 bases lying between them. CDR3 nucleotide sequence: TGCGCCAGCAGCTTTGGGCAAACAGGGCGTACTGAAGCTTTCTTT. Protein sequence: CASSFGQTGRTEAFF.

About this clone itself: One end of the junction varies from germline; a read error may be responsible. The chain uses TRBV7-9 and TRBJ2-1; D gene uncertain. The germline gives CDR1 SEHNR, CDR2 FQNEAQ (reference sequence). The CDR3 covers 11 residues. The CDR3 coding sequence is TGTGCCAGCAGCCAGTACATTGAGCAGTTCTTC. Translation: CASSQYIEQFF.

The chain employs TRBV14 and TRBJ1-4; perhaps TRBD1 as D (5 bases). The CDR3 contains 15 residues. Germline values: CDR1 SGHDN, CDR2 FVKESK. Trimming stripped 0 bases from V and 7 bases from J, with 12 bases between. The CDR3 loop reads CASSQDSTGGEKLFF. The CDR3 bases are TGTGCCAGCAGCCAAGATTCCACGGGGGGTGAAAAACTGTTTTTT.